This entry lists 16 T cell receptor beta chains sequenced from one sample in a study of identical twins. TCRdb analysed the 5' RACE reads with MiXCR anew, one entry per CDR3 protein. The sample yields 1.5 million to 2 million distinct CDR3 sequences, around a third seen once. Sample: cord blood. Receptors were obtained from a newborn girl in good health.

This clonotype has a count of ten or more. The chain joins TRBV29-1 to TRBJ2-5; tentative D call: TRBD1 (5 bases). Trimming took 3 bases from V and 5 from J, leaving 13 bases between them. This CDR3 region has 13 residues. Germline V gene lookup returns CDR1 SQVTM and CDR2 ANQGSEA. The CDR3 DNA is TGCAGCGTTGATGGCAGGGTCGGGGAGACCCAGTACTTC. Its protein is CSVDGRVGETQYF.

The chain is built from TRBV27 and TRBJ2-7, with 8 bases lining up with TRBD1. This CDR3 contains 14 residues. Germline CDR1 MNHEY, CDR2 SMNVEV (reference sequence). The trim removed 5 bases at V and 2 bases at J, leaving 5 bases unmatched. CDR3 amino acids: CASSLTGVPYEQYF. The CDR3 DNA sequence: TGTGCCAGCAGTCTGACAGGGGTCCCCTACGAGCAGTACTTC.

On this clonotype: Possible read error: a much larger clone is one base away. This chain uses TRBV10-3 with TRBJ1-2; no firm D call. The V end was cut by 0 bases, the J end by 8 bases, with 25 bases between. This CDR3 region has 18 residues. Germline values: CDR1 ENHRY, CDR2 SYGVKD. The CDR3, as DNA: TGTGCCATCAGTGAGTCGACACCCACTGCTTATGGAGGGAAGGGCTACACCTTC. Translation: CAISESTPTAYGGKGYTF.

The V and J genes are TRBV28 and TRBJ2-7, with TRBD2 identical over 13 bases. The CDR3 consists of 16 residues. J gave up 9 bases and V 1 base, and 9 bases lay outside the gene matches. Germline-derived CDR1 and CDR2 are MDHEN and SYDVKM. This chain's CDR3 is CASSLLGGTSGTPQYF. The CDR3 DNA follows: TGTGCCAGCAGTTTATTGGGGGGGACTAGCGGGACACCGCAGTACTTC.

The chain links TRBV7-2 to TRBJ1-6, with D possibly being TRBD1 (5 bases). Germline CDR1 SGHTA, CDR2 FQGNSA. V was clipped by 2 bases and J by 9 bases, with 14 bases between them. This CDR3 has 15 amino acids. CDR3 nucleotides: TGTGCCAGCAGCTTAACACAGGTTGCTGGTTCACCCCTCCACTTT. Translated, it gives CASSLTQVAGSPLHF.

The rearrangement uses TRBV20-1 and TRBJ2-5; tentatively, D is TRBD1 or TRBD2 (6 bases each). The V gene's germline CDR1 is DFQATT and CDR2 SNEGSKA (reference sequence). The CDR3 loop spans 12 amino acids. V lost 3 bases and J 11 bases, leaving 16 bases between the germline ends. CDR3 DNA: TGCAGTGCTAGCTTCGGGGGCAATGAGCAGTACTTC. Amino acids: CSASFGGNEQYF.

This clonotype came up many times. This rearrangement joins TRBV29-1 to TRBJ1-2; D is uncertain. V was cut by 2 bases and J by 8 bases, with 6 bases left in between. Germline CDR1 and CDR2: SQVTM and ANQGSEA. The CDR3 totals 10 residues. CDR3 in amino acids: CSVEKGGYTF. As DNA, the CDR3 is TGCAGCGTTGAAAAAGGGGGCTACACCTTC. The complete variable domain, with remaining parts taken from reference TRBV29-1 and TRBJ1-2, reads SAVISQKPSRDICQRGTSLTIQCQVDSQVTMMFWYRQQPGQSLTLIATANQGSEATYESGFVIDKFPISRPNLTFSTLTVSNMSPEDSSIYLCSVEKGGYTFGSGTRLTVV.

This chain connects TRBV24-1 to TRBJ2-3; D call uncertain. Per germline, CDR1 KGHDR and CDR2 SFDVKD. CDR3 length: 16 amino acids. With 4 bases removed from V and 0 bases from J, the gap between germline ends came to 13 bases. The CDR3 DNA reads as TGTGCCACCAGTGACGGCGCGGCGACTAGCACAGATACGCAGTATTTT. It translates to CATSDGAATSTDTQYF.

This rearrangement joins TRBV4-2 to TRBJ2-5, with 12 bases that match TRBD2. Per germline, CDR1 LGHNA and CDR2 YNFKEQ. J gave up 11 bases and V 3 bases, and 13 bases lay outside the gene matches. The CDR3 length is 16 residues. CDR3 bases: TGTGCCAGCAGCCACCCGGGACTAGCGGGCGACAATGAGCAGTACTTC. This encodes CASSHPGLAGDNEQYF.

This clonotype was recorded only once. V usage is TRBV5-6 and J usage is TRBJ2-2; 8 bases match TRBD2. Germline V gene sequence: CDR1 SGHDT, CDR2 YYEEEE. The CDR3 length is 14 residues. V dropped 5 bases and J dropped 5; count of bases not matched to a gene: 5. In nucleotides, the CDR3 is TGTGCCAGCAGGCGGCGCGGGGGGACCGGGGAGCTGTTTTTT. It translates to CASRRRGGTGELFF. Filled out from reference TRBV5-6 and TRBJ2-2, the complete variable domain reads DAGVTQSPTHLIKTRGQQVTLRCSPKSGHDTVSWYQQALGQGPQFIFQYYEEEERQRGNFPDRFSGHQFPNYSSELNVNALLLGDSALYLCASRRRGGTGELFFGEGSRLTVL.

The gene calls are TRBV28 and TRBJ1-5, with D maybe TRBD1 (6 bases). The germline V gene has CDR1 MDHEN and CDR2 SYDVKM. CDR3 length equals 17 residues. V shed 5 bases and J shed 2 bases, with 19 bases lying between them. The CDR3 loop is CASSPLGGARRNQPQHF. The CDR3 bases are TGTGCCAGCAGTCCCCTGGGGGGGGCTCGACGCAATCAGCCCCAGCATTTT.

This clonotype was recorded a few times. The chain recombines TRBV12-5 with TRBJ2-1, with 7 nucleotides matching TRBD1. Germline CDR1 reads LGHNT; CDR2 reads FRNRAP. This CDR3 has 16 residues. The ends lost 1 base at V and 0 bases at J; junction bases unmatched: 3. CDR3 nucleotides: TGTGCTAGTGGTTTGGCCAACAGGGGCTCCTACAATGAGCAGTTCTTC. As protein: CASGLANRGSYNEQFF.

This clonotype was detected only a few times. Relative to the germline gene, one junction end is altered; a read error may explain this. The chain recombines TRBV24-1 with TRBJ2-3; D remains unclear. This CDR3 has 13 residues. Germline V CDR1 and CDR2: KGHDR, SFDVKD. CDR3 sequence (DNA): TGTGCCACCAGTGATTCGTGGGCAGATCCGCAGTATTTT. It is translated as CATSDSWADPQYF.

There are many counts of this clonotype. The chain recombines TRBV20-1 with TRBJ1-2; 8 bases map to TRBD1. Trimming took 5 bases from V and 4 from J; bases not matched to a gene: 3. Germline lookup yields CDR1 DFQATT and CDR2 SNEGSKA (reference sequence). CDR3 length: 12 amino acids. CDR3 amino acids: CSAPGQGYGYTF. CDR3 coding DNA: TGCAGTGCTCCTGGACAGGGCTATGGCTACACCTTC.

As concerns this clonotype: Since a much larger clone is just one base distant, this may be a read error. CDR3: CASSQYDYGYTF. In DNA form, the CDR3 reads TGTGCCAGCAGCCAATACGACTATGGCTACACCTTC. The chain employs TRBV14 and TRBJ1-2; D call uncertain. Per germline, CDR1 SGHDN and CDR2 FVKESK. With 2 bases removed from V and 3 bases from J, the gap between germline ends came to 4 bases. There are 12 residues in the CDR3.

This clonotype came up a few times. The V and J genes are TRBV6-2 or TRBV6-3 and TRBJ1-5; 7 nucleotides line up with TRBD1. This CDR3 is built from 18 residues. CDR1 and CDR2 (germline): MNHEY, SVGEGT. The V segment lost 6 bases and the J segment 1 base; nucleotides outside the gene matches: 15. Here the CDR3 reads CASSQTQIPDRSNQPQHF. The CDR3 DNA reads TGTGCCAGCAGCCAGACACAAATACCGGACAGGAGCAATCAGCCCCAGCATTTT.